The 10 T cell receptor beta chains below were found in one sample sequenced in a study of T cells in Graves' hyperthyroidism and ophthalmopathy. Amplified TCR beta CDR3 regions came from RNA transcripts. Initially, a first-round RT-PCR of the TCR CDR3 employed the HTBI primer set. One entry per CDR3 protein, called by TCRdb with MiXCR from the multiplex PCR reads. The top ten clones hold around 3.5% of a sample with some 580,000 distinct CDR3 sequences, 16% of them seen once. Sequencing used blood. Receptors originate from a middle-aged woman with Graves' ophthalmopathy.

This clonotype was observed at least ten times. The chain is built from TRBV2 and TRBJ2-3; D is perhaps TRBD1 (6 bases). The germline CDR1 and CDR2 sequences are SNHLY and FYNNEI. The V and J ends lost 7 bases and 2 bases respectively, with 16 bases between them. This CDR3 spans 15 amino acids. CDR3 in DNA: TGTGCCAGCAAATGGACAGTCACCCACACAGATACGCAGTATTTT. Its translation is CASKWTVTHTDTQYF.

This clonotype was observed at least ten times. This sequence joins TRBV5-1 and TRBJ1-2, with 7 bases matching TRBD1. Germline V gene sequence: CDR1 SGHRS, CDR2 YFSETQ. This CDR3 is 15 amino acids long. The ends lost 1 base at V and 0 bases at J; junction bases unmatched: 3. The CDR3 here is CASSLSTGPNYGYTF. In DNA, the CDR3 is TGCGCCAGCAGCTTGTCGACAGGGCCTAACTATGGCTACACCTTC.

The J gene is TRBJ1-4, the V gene TRBV10-1, with D perhaps TRBD1 (6 bases). The CDR3 runs to 15 residues. V lost 6 bases and J 7 bases, leaving 18 bases between the germline ends. The germline CDR1 and CDR2 sequences are WNHNN and SYGVQD (reference sequence). DNA for the CDR3: TGCGCCAGCAGCCCCGGGGGGGGCTCTTCTGAAAAACTGTTTTTT. Residues: CASSPGGGSSEKLFF.

At least ten counts were recorded for this clonotype. The gene calls are TRBV12-3 or TRBV12-4 and TRBJ1-5; D not resolved. The V and J ends lost 3 bases and 1 base respectively, with 16 bases between them. The CDR3 spans 17 residues. CDR3 DNA sequence: TGTGCCAGCAGTTTTGGTAGGCTGGCACGGAGCAATCAGCCCCAGCATTTT. It codes for CASSFGRLARSNQPQHF.

In this sample, this clonotype turned up a few times. This rearrangement joins TRBV6-2 or TRBV6-3 to TRBJ1-5, with 9 bases matching TRBD1. This CDR3 has 20 amino acids. V lost 7 bases and J lost 0; bases outside the gene matches: 19. From germline, CDR1 is MNHEY and CDR2 SVGEGT. CDR3 coding DNA: TGTGCCAGCACCCCTTTCCCCGGGACAGGGACCCCATATAGCAATCAGCCCCAGCATTTT. Its translation is CASTPFPGTGTPYSNQPQHF.

The chain is built from TRBV20-1 and TRBJ2-3, with D perhaps TRBD1 (5 bases). The V end lost 2 bases, the J end lost 2 bases, and 8 bases lay between the germline ends. The CDR3 totals 13 residues. Germline CDR1 is DFQATT and CDR2 is SNEGSKA (reference sequence). The CDR3 coding sequence is TGCAGTGCTAGATTAGGGGCCACAGATACGCAGTATTTT. Amino acids: CSARLGATDTQYF.

This clonotype was counted between two and nine times. The chain combines TRBV7-9 with TRBJ2-6, with D possibly being TRBD1 (5 bases). This CDR3 has 16 residues. Looked up from germline, CDR1 is SEHNR and CDR2 is FQNEAQ (reference sequence). V was cut by 1 base and J by 0 bases, with 7 bases left in between. In DNA, the CDR3 is TGTGCCAGCAGCTTAGGACAGAACTCTGGGGCCAACGTCCTGACTTTC. As protein: CASSLGQNSGANVLTF. Full variable domain (remainder filled in from reference TRBV7-9 and TRBJ2-6): DTGVSQNPRHKITKRGQNVTFRCDPISEHNRLYWYRQTLGQGPEFLTYFQNEAQLEKSRLLSDRFSAERPKGSFSTLEIQRTEQGDSAMYLCASSLGQNSGANVLTFGAGSRLTVL.

The V gene is TRBV2, the J gene TRBJ2-5, with 10 bases identical to TRBD2. CDR3 length: 13 amino acids. Germline loops: CDR1 SNHLY, CDR2 FYNNEI. The trim removed 11 bases at V and 7 bases at J, leaving 10 bases unmatched. CDR3 coding DNA: TGTGCCGGTAGCGGGGGGCCAGGAGGGACCCAGTACTTC. Encoded protein: CAGSGGPGGTQYF.

This clonotype was counted a few times. The chain couples TRBV2 to TRBJ1-4; D gene unclear. CDR1 and CDR2 (germline): SNHLY, FYNNEI. This CDR3 has 11 residues. V was pared by 6 bases and J by 8 bases, with 7 bases between. The CDR3 protein is CASSQEEKLFF. The CDR3, as DNA: TGTGCCAGCAGCCAGGAGGAAAAACTGTTTTTT.

The rearrangement joins TRBV6-1 to TRBJ2-1; D is unclear. Trimming cost V 7 bases and J 5 bases, with 6 bases left between them. The CDR3 loop spans 11 amino acids. CDR1 MNHNS and CDR2 SASEGT come from the germline V gene. The CDR3 loop reads CASTGDNEQFF. The CDR3, as DNA: TGTGCCAGCACGGGTGACAATGAGCAGTTCTTC.